Each of the 27 T cell receptor beta chains below was sequenced from the same sample in a study of T cell repertoires in cytomegalovirus infection (dated by TCRdb to between 2019 and 2020). What the treatment or condition label conveys for this sample: in vitro stimulation with specific CMV peptide epitopes to enrich CMV-specific T cells. The instrument was an Illumina HiSeq 1500. TCRdb's own reprocessing of the public reads used fastp at Q25 and MiXCR and kept productive beta chains. One record per CDR3 amino acid sequence lists the most common genes and DNA. The sample contains approximately 100,000 distinct CDR3 sequences, roughly 39% of them found a single time. The leading ten clones occupy approximately 74% of the sample. No antigen is known for these receptors. This material consisted of CD8+ T cells from cultured PBMCs, taken from culture after CMV antigen stimulation. The source is a human donor in good health (CMV status not recorded). Some clones in this sample may be carry-over from other donors' samples.

This clonotype showed up just a few times. This chain connects TRBV24-1 to TRBJ2-1, with D uncertain. This CDR3 spans 17 amino acids. Germline V gives CDR1 KGHDR, CDR2 SFDVKD. Deletions cut 2 bases from V and 4 bases from J, with 17 bases between. The CDR3 region has the DNA TGTGCCACCAGTGATTGGGCTGGATCCCTGGGGTACAATGAGCAGTTCTTC. Amino acid sequence: CATSDWAGSLGYNEQFF.

This sequence joins TRBV9 and TRBJ2-1; 7 positions agree with TRBD2. Trimming at V came to 3 bases and at J to 3 bases, leaving 3 bases not matched to a gene. This CDR3 comprises 14 residues. The germline CDR1 and CDR2 sequences are SGDLS and YYNGEE. This chain's CDR3 is CASSASGDYNEQFF. The CDR3 bases are TGTGCCAGCAGCGCGAGCGGGGACTACAATGAGCAGTTCTTC.

V is TRBV10-2 and J is TRBJ2-3; 9 positions match TRBD2. Germline lookup yields CDR1 WSHSY and CDR2 SAAADI. The CDR3 runs 13 residues. The ends lost 8 bases at V and 6 bases at J; junction bases unmatched: 6. CDR3 coding DNA: TGCGCCAGCGCTAGCGGGGAGGGGGATACGCAGTATTTT. It specifies CASASGEGDTQYF.

CDR3 nucleotides: TGTGCCAGCAGCTCGCAGGGGTTGAACACTGAAGCTTTCTTT. Its translation is CASSSQGLNTEAFF. V gene TRBV11-1 combines with J gene TRBJ1-1; tentative D call: TRBD1 (6 bases). The germline V gene encodes CDR1 SGHAT and CDR2 FQDESV (reference sequence). Trimming took 4 bases from V and 0 from J, leaving 9 bases between them. The CDR3 loop spans 14 amino acids.

This chain connects TRBV11-1 to TRBJ2-5; possibly TRBD2 for D (5 bases). Trimming stripped 8 bases from V and 0 bases from J, with 10 bases between. In germline, CDR1 is SGHAT, CDR2 FQDESV (reference sequence). The CDR3 consists of 13 residues. As DNA, the CDR3 is TGTGCCAGCTTAGCGAGCTACCAAGAGACCCAGTACTTC. Translating gives CASLASYQETQYF.

This chain links TRBV6-2 or TRBV6-3 with TRBJ1-2; D is perhaps TRBD1 (6 bases). The CDR3 length is 16 residues. CDR1 MNHEY and CDR2 SVGEGT come from the germline V gene. Deletions cut 7 bases from V and 2 bases from J, with 20 bases between. CDR3: CASTNIRDIVNYGYTF. The CDR3 DNA reads TGTGCCAGCACTAACATCCGGGACATAGTGAACTATGGCTACACCTTC.

V gene TRBV12-3 or TRBV12-4 combines with J gene TRBJ2-7; perhaps TRBD2 as D (7 bases). The CDR3 has 11 amino acids. The V end was cut by 8 bases, the J end by 6 bases, with 11 bases between. The CDR3 protein is CASGGGPEQYF. As DNA, the CDR3 is TGTGCCAGCGGGGGGGGGCCCGAGCAGTACTTC.

Concerning this clonotype: This may be a read error: a much more frequent sequence differs by one nucleotide. The chain joins TRBV18 to TRBJ1-1; D remains unclear. The germline V gene encodes CDR1 KGHSH and CDR2 LQKENI. The CDR3 spans 13 residues. CDR3 residues: CANSPEGVTEAFF. CDR3 DNA sequence: TGTGCCAACTCACCAGAGGGTGTCACTGAAGCTTTCTTT.

This clonotype showed up just a few times. The chain links TRBV7-9 to TRBJ1-1; 7 positions match TRBD1. The CDR3 length is 14 residues. The V and J ends lost 4 bases and 1 base, in that order; junction bases with no gene match: 3. Germline CDR1 is SEHNR and CDR2 is FQNEAQ (reference sequence). CDR3 protein: CASSSGTENTEAFF. The CDR3 coding sequence is TGTGCCAGCAGCTCCGGGACAGAGAACACTGAAGCTTTCTTT.

This sequence joins TRBV7-9 and TRBJ2-2; 8 bases are shared with TRBD2. Germline V gene sequence: CDR1 SEHNR, CDR2 FQNEAQ (reference sequence). J lost 8 bases, V lost 5 bases, and 10 bases had no gene match. The CDR3 spans 15 residues. This CDR3 is CASSPREGVEGELFF. CDR3 sequence (DNA): TGTGCCAGCAGCCCCCGGGAGGGCGTAGAAGGGGAGCTGTTTTTT. Filled out from reference TRBV7-9 and TRBJ2-2, the complete variable domain reads DTGVSQNPRHKITKRGQNVTFRCDPISEHNRLYWYRQTLGQGPEFLTYFQNEAQLEKSRLLSDRFSAERPKGSFSTLEIQRTEQGDSAMYLCASSPREGVEGELFFGEGSRLTVL.

Comments on this clonotype: Just one base apart from a much larger clone, this may be a read error. This chain joins TRBV28 and TRBJ1-1; D might be TRBD1 (6 bases). Per germline, CDR1 MDHEN and CDR2 SYDVKM. The CDR3 is 13 amino acids. Here the CDR3 reads CVSTQGMNTEAFF. DNA of the CDR3: TGTGTCAGCACCCAGGGGATGAACACTGAAGCTTTCTTT.

The V and J genes are TRBV19 and TRBJ2-6; D is unresolved. This CDR3 contains 15 residues. Germline CDR1 and CDR2: LNHDA and SQIVND (reference sequence). Trimming took off 0 bases at V and 2 bases at J, with 5 bases between the two ends. The CDR3 nucleotides are TGTGCCAGTAGTATAGATCTGGCTGGGGCCAACGTCCTGACTTTC. Encoded protein: CASSIDLAGANVLTF. The variable domain in full, with the rest retrieved from reference TRBV19 and TRBJ2-6, is DGGITQSPKYLFRKEGQNVTLSCEQNLNHDAMYWYRQDPGQGLRLIYYSQIVNDFQKGDIAEGYSVSREKKESFPLTVTSAQKNPTAFYLCASSIDLAGANVLTFGAGSRLTVL.

The chain has TRBV24-1 and TRBJ2-1; the D gene could be TRBD1 or TRBD2 (5 bases each). The germline V and J ends were trimmed by 1 base and 7 bases, with 7 bases remaining between them. Germline CDR1 is KGHDR and CDR2 is SFDVKD. The CDR3 spans 13 residues. CDR3 sequence: CATSDLWGNEQFF. CDR3 nucleotides: TGTGCCACCAGTGATTTATGGGGGAATGAGCAGTTCTTC.

The J gene is TRBJ2-7, the V gene TRBV11-2; D gene uncertain. CDR1 SGHAT and CDR2 FQNNGV come from the germline V gene. The length of the CDR3 is 13 residues. V was cut by 0 bases and J by 2 bases, with 5 bases left in between. CDR3 DNA: TGTGCCAGCAGCTTAGAAGGAGCCTACGAGCAGTACTTC. Amino acids: CASSLEGAYEQYF.

The rearrangement joins TRBV6-1 to TRBJ1-5, with TRBD1 matching over 9 bases. CDR1 is MNHNS and CDR2 is SASEGT in the germline V gene. V lost 2 bases and J lost 6; bases outside the gene matches: 8. The CDR3 runs 16 residues. This chain's CDR3 is CASSEWDRVGIQPQHF. CDR3 DNA: TGTGCCAGCAGTGAATGGGACAGGGTCGGCATTCAGCCCCAGCATTTT.

This clonotype was seen at least ten times. This chain joins TRBV5-4 and TRBJ2-2; 8 bases line up with TRBD1. Germline lookup yields CDR1 SGHNT and CDR2 YYREEE (reference sequence). This CDR3 region has 16 residues. With 3 bases clipped from V and 0 bases from J, the junction kept 4 bases outside the gene matches. DNA of the CDR3: TGTGCCAGCAGCTCAGAGACAGGGGCGAACACCGGGGAGCTGTTTTTT. Translated: CASSSETGANTGELFF. Complete variable domain (other parts from reference TRBV5-4 and TRBJ2-2): ETGVTQSPTHLIKTRGQQVTLRCSSQSGHNTVSWYQQALGQGPQFIFQYYREEENGRGNFPPRFSGLQFPNYSSELNVNALELDDSALYLCASSSETGANTGELFFGEGSRLTVL.

This chain links TRBV7-2 with TRBJ1-1; maybe TRBD1 (5 bases). Germline CDR1 and CDR2: SGHTA and FQGNSA. V was trimmed by 4 bases and J by 4 bases, leaving 19 bases between them. This CDR3 contains 16 residues. CDR3 loop: CASSYHQGDLGTEAFF. CDR3 coding DNA: TGTGCCAGCAGCTACCACCAAGGGGACCTCGGCACTGAAGCTTTCTTT.

This clonotype was seen a handful of times. The conserved final phenylalanine or tryptophan is absent from the CDR3, which likely points to a read error. Because the CDR3's place on the DNA is in doubt, the DNA is left out and the CDR3 is given as listed by TCRdb. J is TRBJ2-5 and V is TRBV7-6. 10 amino acids form the CDR3, both terminal residues included. Germline V lookup: CDR1 SGHVS, CDR2 FNYEAQ. The CDR3 is CASSLAEQSS.

This clonotype was detected ten times or more. The chain uses TRBV7-6 and TRBJ1-1; D gene uncertain. The CDR3 is 15 amino acids. V lost 1 base to trimming and J lost 1 base, with 10 bases between them. Germline CDR1 is SGHVS and CDR2 is FNYEAQ. CDR3 loop: CASSLGRWGNTEAFF. The CDR3 DNA reads TGTGCCAGCAGCTTAGGTCGTTGGGGGAACACTGAAGCTTTCTTT.

This clonotype was counted only a few times. The CDR3 DNA sequence: TGTGCCAGCAGCTTGGCAGGGCGTGGTTCACCCCTCCACTTT. This sequence encodes CASSLAGRGSPLHF. The J gene is TRBJ1-6, the V gene TRBV5-4, with D perhaps TRBD1 (5 bases). Germline V gene sequence: CDR1 SGHNT, CDR2 YYREEE (reference sequence). Trimming cost V 0 bases and J 9 bases, with 10 bases left between them. The CDR3 covers 14 residues. Using reference TRBV5-4 and TRBJ1-6 for the parts outside the CDR3, the full variable domain is ETGVTQSPTHLIKTRGQQVTLRCSSQSGHNTVSWYQQALGQGPQFIFQYYREEENGRGNFPPRFSGLQFPNYSSELNVNALELDDSALYLCASSLAGRGSPLHFGNGTRLTVT.

CDR3 residues: CASSPFMRGAFYEQYF. The CDR3 nucleotides read TGTGCCAGCAGTCCCTTCATGCGGGGGGCCTTCTACGAGCAGTACTTC. This chain uses TRBV6-5 with TRBJ2-7; 8 bases map to TRBD2. In germline, CDR1 is MNHEY, CDR2 SVGAGI. Trimming at V came to 5 bases and at J to 3 bases, leaving 12 bases not matched to a gene. This CDR3 contains 16 residues.

The chain couples TRBV29-1 to TRBJ1-1; the D is unclear. V lost 5 bases, J lost 2 bases, and 6 bases lay in between. The CDR3 spans 11 residues. Per the germline V gene, CDR1 is SQVTM and CDR2 is ANQGSEA. DNA for the CDR3: TGCAGCGTTTCAGAAAACACTGAAGCTTTCTTT. This gives the protein CSVSENTEAFF.

The chain carries TRBV2 and TRBJ1-1, with 7 nucleotides matching TRBD1. The CDR3 totals 11 residues. After removal of 8 bases from V and 4 bases from J, the junction contained 1 base not matched to a gene. The germline V gene encodes CDR1 SNHLY and CDR2 FYNNEI. CDR3 in amino acids: CASRDSTEAFF. CDR3 sequence (DNA): TGTGCCAGCCGGGACAGCACTGAAGCTTTCTTT.

This clonotype appeared a few times. The chain recombines TRBV28 with TRBJ1-2; the match to TRBD1 covers 7 bases. The junction had 22 bases not matched to a gene; V was cut back by 1 base and J by 5 bases. The length of the CDR3 is 20 residues. Germline V gene lookup returns CDR1 MDHEN and CDR2 SYDVKM. This CDR3 reads CASSLFIWIVTGHLKYGYTF. The CDR3 bases are TGTGCCAGCAGTTTATTTATTTGGATTGTGACAGGGCACCTAAAATATGGCTACACCTTC.

The gene calls are TRBV12-3 or TRBV12-4 and TRBJ1-5; D is unclear. The CDR3 runs 13 residues. Trimming took 5 bases from V and 5 from J, leaving 10 bases between them. CDR3 DNA: TGTGCCAGCAGTCTGCACCGAGATCAGCCCCAGCATTTT. This encodes CASSLHRDQPQHF.

V usage is TRBV9 and J usage is TRBJ2-2; D is unclear. V lost 0 bases to trimming and J lost 4 bases, with 13 bases between them. The CDR3 totals 16 residues. Germline V lookup: CDR1 SGDLS, CDR2 YYNGEE. DNA of the CDR3: TGTGCCAGCAGCGTAGAAACAGAGACGATCACCGGGGAGCTGTTTTTT. Translating gives CASSVETETITGELFF. Combining the CDR3 with reference TRBV9 and TRBJ2-2 gives the whole variable domain DSGVTQTPKHLITATGQRVTLRCSPRSGDLSVYWYQQSLDQGLQFLIQYYNGEERAKGNILERFSAQQFPDLHSELNLSSLELGDSALYFCASSVETETITGELFFGEGSRLTVL.

The chain is built from TRBV15 and TRBJ2-1; 9 bases are shared with TRBD1. V was pared by 2 bases and J by 10 bases, with 9 bases of the junction left unmatched. Germline CDR1 and CDR2: LNHNV and YYDKDF (reference sequence). CDR3 length: 15 amino acids. CDR3 in amino acids: CATSRWEQGAREQFF. The CDR3 nucleotides read TGTGCCACCAGCAGATGGGAACAGGGGGCCAGAGAGCAGTTCTTC.